Each of the 23 T cell receptor beta chains below was sequenced from the same sample in a study of T cells in Graves' hyperthyroidism and ophthalmopathy (dated by TCRdb to about 2019). The library was built by means of multiplex PCR. For sequencing, an Illumina HiSeq 2000 was employed. Amplification of TCR beta CDR3 regions was carried out from RNA transcripts. The TCR CDR3 was subjected to a first round of RT-PCR using the HTBI primer set and the Qiagen OneStep RT-PCR kit. Clones were called with MiXCR by TCRdb after fastp trimmed the public reads at Q25, and only in-frame beta chains were retained. Each entry merges the rows of one CDR3 protein and shows their most common DNA and genes. The sample has 470,000 or so distinct CDR3 sequences on record, around 20% of them singletons. The biggest ten clones account for more than 20% of the sample. Sequences were obtained from blood. All receptors come from a man younger than 35 with Graves' hyperthyroidism.

This clonotype was picked up many times. V usage is TRBV6-1 and J usage is TRBJ2-2; 7 bases agree with TRBD2. Trimming at V came to 5 bases and at J to 5 bases, leaving 5 bases not matched to a gene. Germline CDR1 is MNHNS and CDR2 is SASEGT. This CDR3 region has 14 residues. The CDR3 is CASSPREVTGELFF. The CDR3 DNA sequence: TGTGCCAGCAGTCCTCGGGAGGTGACCGGGGAGCTGTTTTTT.

This clonotype was recorded at least ten times. The rearrangement uses TRBV28 and TRBJ1-1, with 8 bases that match TRBD1. The CDR3 covers 14 residues. Trimming at V came to 5 bases and at J to 6 bases, leaving 8 bases not matched to a gene. The germline gives CDR1 MDHEN, CDR2 SYDVKM. The CDR3 is CASSATGVVAEAFF. CDR3 sequence (DNA): TGTGCCAGCAGTGCGACAGGGGTAGTAGCTGAAGCTTTCTTT.

This clonotype was counted between two and nine times. The rearrangement uses TRBV9 and TRBJ1-3; no clear D gene. The CDR3 length is 17 residues. Germline loops: CDR1 SGDLS, CDR2 YYNGEE. V lost 0 bases and J lost 0, with 13 bases in between. The CDR3 region is CASSVDPSTVSGNTIYF. CDR3 in DNA: TGTGCCAGCAGCGTAGACCCCTCGACGGTCTCTGGAAACACCATATATTTT.

The rearrangement links TRBV7-3 to TRBJ2-7; maybe TRBD1 (6 bases). The ends were cut back, 0 bases at V and 0 bases at J, with 18 bases in the middle. This CDR3 is 18 amino acids long. Germline loops: CDR1 SGHTA, CDR2 FQGTGA. DNA of the CDR3: TGTGCCAGCAGCTTAACCATCACCACAGGGCCCAGCTCCTACGAGCAGTACTTC. Its translation is CASSLTITTGPSSYEQYF.

The V and J genes are TRBV6-5 and TRBJ2-7; 8 bases agree with TRBD2. Per the germline V gene, CDR1 is MNHEY and CDR2 is SVGAGI. The junction had 3 bases not matched to a gene; V was cut back by 2 bases and J by 0 bases. The CDR3 covers 15 residues. The CDR3 sequence: CASSYLAGDSYEQYF. The CDR3, as DNA: TGTGCCAGCAGTTACCTAGCGGGTGACTCCTACGAGCAGTACTTC.

The sample holds many counts of this clonotype. V gene TRBV7-9 combines with J gene TRBJ1-1; 8 bases line up with TRBD1. Germline V gene lookup returns CDR1 SEHNR and CDR2 FQNEAQ (reference sequence). The CDR3 totals 15 residues. J gave up 3 bases and V 7 bases, and 10 bases lay outside the gene matches. Here the CDR3 reads CASTDTTGAYTEAFF. The CDR3 DNA reads as TGTGCCAGCACCGATACGACAGGGGCCTACACTGAAGCTTTCTTT.

CDR3 bases: TGTGCTAGTGGTTTGGTAGTAGGGGCCAGGAGACCTAATCAGCCCCAGCATTTT. Amino acid sequence: CASGLVVGARRPNQPQHF. The chain is built from TRBV12-5 and TRBJ1-5; possibly TRBD1 for D (5 bases). Trimming removed 0 bases from V and 4 bases from J, with 19 bases in between. The CDR3 extends over 18 amino acids. Looked up from germline, CDR1 is LGHNT and CDR2 is FRNRAP.

The chain combines TRBV6-4 with TRBJ2-7, with D perhaps matching TRBD1 (6 bases). Trimming took 8 bases from V and 6 from J, leaving 17 bases between them. The CDR3 totals 13 residues. Germline loops: CDR1 MRHNA, CDR2 SNTAGT. CDR3 in amino acids: CASRLGDTGEQYF. The CDR3 DNA is TGTGCCAGCCGCCTGGGGGACACTGGCGAGCAGTACTTC.

This clonotype was detected many times. The chain joins TRBV19 to TRBJ1-1; TRBD1 agrees at 8 bases. The germline V gene encodes CDR1 LNHDA and CDR2 SQIVND (reference sequence). The CDR3 length is 16 residues. With 5 bases clipped from V and 4 bases from J, the junction kept 12 bases outside the gene matches. The chain's CDR3 is CASSVRDRRVGTEAFF. The CDR3, as DNA: TGTGCCAGTAGTGTCCGGGACAGGAGGGTAGGCACTGAAGCTTTCTTT.

This clonotype occurred many times. The rearrangement joins TRBV6-1 to TRBJ1-5, with 7 bases that match TRBD1. The length of the CDR3 is 13 residues. The trim removed 4 bases at V and 7 bases at J, leaving 4 bases unmatched. Germline CDR1 is MNHNS and CDR2 is SASEGT. In DNA form, the CDR3 reads TGTGCCAGCAGTGGACAGGGAAGACAGCCCCAGCATTTT. It codes for CASSGQGRQPQHF.

V usage is TRBV5-6 and J usage is TRBJ2-5; TRBD2 is a possible D gene (6 bases). The CDR3 is made up of 16 amino acids. Trimming left V 1 base short and J 2 bases short, with 15 bases between. Germline CDR1 and CDR2: SGHDT and YYEEEE. This CDR3 is CASSLWETGEQETQYF. The CDR3 coding sequence is TGTGCCAGCAGCTTGTGGGAAACGGGGGAGCAAGAGACCCAGTACTTC.

The genes are TRBV5-6 and TRBJ1-2; tentative D call: TRBD1 (6 bases). CDR1 is SGHDT, CDR2 YYEEEE, per germline. The CDR3 has 13 amino acids. The V end lost 5 bases, the J end lost 0 bases, and 8 bases lay between the germline ends. CDR3 amino acids: CASRTGPNYGYTF. For the CDR3, the DNA is TGTGCCAGCAGGACAGGTCCTAACTATGGCTACACCTTC.

The V gene is TRBV10-3, the J gene TRBJ1-1, with a tentative D call TRBD1 (5 bases). CDR3 length equals 13 residues. V was shortened by 2 bases and J by 6 bases, with 10 bases between the two germline ends. Germline lookup yields CDR1 ENHRY and CDR2 SYGVKD. CDR3 DNA: TGTGCCATCAGTGAGACAGGTCAAGCTGAAGCTTTCTTT. Amino acids: CAISETGQAEAFF.

This clonotype has more than one count but fewer than ten. Here the CDR3 omits its conserved ending phenylalanine or tryptophan, so a read error is the likely source. The chain couples TRBV9 to TRBJ1-1; maybe TRBD1 (5 bases). V was trimmed by 5 bases and J by 5 bases, leaving 13 bases between them. CDR3 length: 13 amino acids. Germline V lookup: CDR1 SGDLS, CDR2 YYNGEE. CDR3 residues: CASRGETGTEAFS. CDR3 nucleotide sequence: TGTGCCAGCAGGGGGGAGACGGGGACTGAAGCTTTCTCT.

This clonotype was recorded once. Likely a read error: the CDR3 ends without its conserved phenylalanine or tryptophan. The V gene is TRBV5-6, the J gene TRBJ1-5; D ambiguous. Germline values: CDR1 SGHDT, CDR2 YYEEEE. This CDR3 contains 15 residues. With 4 bases removed from V and 6 bases from J, the gap between germline ends came to 17 bases. The CDR3 DNA is TGTGCCAGCAGCACCGGAGGCCCCGCCGGTCAGCCCCAGCATTTG. Amino acid sequence: CASSTGGPAGQPQHL.

This sequence joins TRBV12-3 or TRBV12-4 and TRBJ2-7; tentatively, D is TRBD2 (6 bases). This CDR3 spans 14 amino acids. The germline V and J ends were trimmed by 3 bases and 5 bases, with 14 bases remaining between them. This chain's CDR3 is CASSLGDFGDEQYF. In DNA form, the CDR3 reads TGTGCCAGCAGTTTGGGGGACTTTGGGGACGAGCAGTACTTC.

This clonotype was counted ten times or more. The chain carries TRBV11-2 and TRBJ1-2; D remains ambiguous. The CDR3 length is 13 residues. CDR1 and CDR2 from the germline V gene are SGHAT and FQNNGV. Trimming shortened V by 5 bases and J by 7 bases, and 14 bases separated the two germline ends. The CDR3 region is CASSPTHGRGYTF. DNA of the CDR3: TGTGCCAGCAGCCCTACACATGGACGTGGCTACACCTTC.

This chain links TRBV12-3 or TRBV12-4 with TRBJ2-7; D is perhaps TRBD1 or TRBD2 (5 bases each). This CDR3 is built from 14 residues. The germline V and J ends were trimmed by 2 bases and 2 bases, with 10 bases remaining between them. CDR3 amino acids: CASSLRGDPYEQYF. The CDR3 DNA reads as TGTGCCAGCAGTTTAAGAGGGGACCCCTACGAGCAGTACTTC.

This clonotype was observed at least ten times. The CDR3 nucleotides are TGTGCCAGCAGCTCCCCAACTTTGGGTTGGCGGTACACTGAAGCTTTCTTT. Protein product: CASSSPTLGWRYTEAFF. This rearrangement joins TRBV11-2 to TRBJ1-1; D call uncertain. V shed 4 bases and J shed 3 bases, with 21 bases lying between them. The CDR3 sequence is 17 residues long. In germline, CDR1 is SGHAT, CDR2 FQNNGV.

The chain combines TRBV7-9 with TRBJ2-7; D is unclear. Trimming shortened V by 4 bases and J by 3 bases, and 16 bases separated the two germline ends. This CDR3 comprises 15 residues. CDR1 is SEHNR, CDR2 FQNEAQ, per germline (reference sequence). Here the CDR3 reads CASSSYKAGFYEQYF. The CDR3 coding sequence is TGTGCCAGCAGCTCCTATAAAGCTGGCTTCTACGAGCAGTACTTC. Full variable domain (outside the CDR3, taken from reference TRBV7-9 and TRBJ2-7): DTGVSQNPRHKITKRGQNVTFRCDPISEHNRLYWYRQTLGQGPEFLTYFQNEAQLEKSRLLSDRFSAERPKGSFSTLEIQRTEQGDSAMYLCASSSYKAGFYEQYFGPGTRLTVT.

There are many counts of this clonotype. This chain uses TRBV6-1 with TRBJ2-5, with 14 bases aligning to TRBD2. The ends lost 5 bases at V and 4 bases at J; junction bases unmatched: 9. CDR1 is MNHNS, CDR2 SASEGT, per germline. The length of the CDR3 is 17 residues. CDR3 sequence (DNA): TGTGCCAGCAGTCGGCCGACTAGCGGGGGGGATAGAGAGACCCAGTACTTC. Translating gives CASSRPTSGGDRETQYF.

This clonotype was observed many times. The chain links TRBV12-3 or TRBV12-4 to TRBJ1-2; D unresolved. This CDR3 has 13 residues. The V end was cut by 1 base, the J end by 8 bases, with 11 bases between. The CDR3 here is CASSLGQIPGYTF. Here the CDR3 DNA reads TGTGCCAGCAGTTTAGGTCAGATCCCAGGCTACACCTTC.

CDR3 in amino acids: CASRPGRGSDQETQYF. The CDR3 coding sequence is TGTGCCAGCAGACCGGGGAGGGGGAGCGATCAGGAGACCCAGTACTTC. This chain connects TRBV7-2 to TRBJ2-5, with TRBD2 as a possible D gene (7 bases). The CDR3 is 16 residues long. V was cut by 6 bases and J by 5 bases, with 22 bases left in between. CDR1 is SGHTA, CDR2 FQGNSA, per germline.